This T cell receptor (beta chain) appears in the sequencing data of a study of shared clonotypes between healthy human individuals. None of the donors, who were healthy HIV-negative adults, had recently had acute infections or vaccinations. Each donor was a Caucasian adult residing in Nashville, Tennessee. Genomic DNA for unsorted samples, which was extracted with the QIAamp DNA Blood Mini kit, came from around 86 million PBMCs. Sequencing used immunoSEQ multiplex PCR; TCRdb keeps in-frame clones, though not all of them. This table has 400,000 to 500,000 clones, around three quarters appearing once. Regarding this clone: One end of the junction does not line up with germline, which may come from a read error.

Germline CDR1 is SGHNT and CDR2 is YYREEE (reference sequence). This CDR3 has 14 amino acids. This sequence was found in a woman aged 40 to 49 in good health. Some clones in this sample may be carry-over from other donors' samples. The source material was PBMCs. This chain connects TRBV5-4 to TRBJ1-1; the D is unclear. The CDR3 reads CASSLAAVNTEALF. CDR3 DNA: TGTGCCAGCAGCTTGGCGGCAGTGAACACTGAAGCTCTCTTT.